This record covers a single T cell receptor beta chain. This sample is drawn from a study of shared clonotypes between healthy human individuals. Study context: In total, the donors were two women and a few men aged 18 to 49.

Clones were sequenced by immunoSEQ multiplex PCR, and TCRdb holds only the in-frame ones, with some missing. Here the sample spans 1,400,000 or so clones, approximately 98.5% being singletons. Germline CDR1 reads SGHNT; CDR2 reads YYREEE (reference sequence). CDR3 length equals 14 residues. V gave up 0 bases and J gave up 5 bases, with 11 bases separating them. The receptor was isolated from a man aged 25-40 years in good health. Sequences were obtained from naive CD4+ T cells sorted from blood. Subset specified: CD45RA+ positively selected. The V call is TRBV5-4, the J call TRBJ2-5; D unclear. The CDR3, as DNA: TGTGCCAGCAGCTTGGGAAAAGGGTACGAGACCCAGTACTTC. Protein sequence: CASSLGKGYETQYF. Complete variable domain (other parts from reference TRBV5-4 and TRBJ2-5): ETGVTQSPTHLIKTRGQQVTLRCSSQSGHNTVSWYQQALGQGPQFIFQYYREEENGRGNFPPRFSGLQFPNYSSELNVNALELDDSALYLCASSLGKGYETQYFGPGTRLLVL.